This TCR beta chain was retrieved from a study of cytomegalovirus exposure and HLA in healthy donors. Study observations and caveats: The study recorded 160 or so TCR beta chains that were cytomegalovirus-associated. The classifier, whose performance was assessed in both the original and validation cohorts, reportedly diagnosed cytomegalovirus status with high specificity and sensitivity.

V was shortened by 0 bases and J by 2 bases, with 17 bases between the two germline ends. The CDR3 has 16 amino acids. Germline V gives CDR1 SQVTM, CDR2 ANQGSEA. Profiled with immunoSEQ multiplex PCR; TCRdb holds only in-frame clones, not every one. Counted here are approximately 200,000 clones, 70% to 90% occurring once; the ten biggest clones make up about 2.7%. This clone was counted once. Its matching antigen is unknown. Separate from the roughly 720-subject first cohort, the roughly 120-subject validation cohort was the one that the donors belonged to. This clonotype was obtained from a woman under 30 in good health and CMV-seronegative. The J gene is TRBJ2-7, the V gene TRBV29-1, with D tentatively TRBD1 (5 bases). Sequenced: PBMCs. The CDR3 loop reads CSVEDPFQGSAYEQYF. The CDR3 DNA sequence: TGCAGCGTTGAAGATCCTTTTCAGGGTTCCGCCTACGAGCAGTACTTC.